Shown below are 19 T cell receptor beta chains from a single sample sequenced in a study of cytomegalovirus exposure and HLA in healthy donors. TCRdb's copy holds only in-frame clones and misses some; the assay was immunoSEQ multiplex PCR. The sample includes some 140,000 clones, 80% to 90% of them seen just once. The sequenced sample was PBMCs. The receptors shown here come from a woman in her 30s in good health and CMV-seronegative.

The rearrangement uses TRBV5-6 and TRBJ2-5; 9 bases are shared with TRBD2. The J segment lost 5 bases and the V segment lost 0 bases, leaving 8 bases of the junction unmatched. Per the germline V gene, CDR1 is SGHDT and CDR2 is YYEEEE. The CDR3 runs to 16 residues. The CDR3 protein is CASSLGRGGSWETQYF. CDR3 DNA: TGTGCCAGCAGCTTGGGGCGGGGGGGATCCTGGGAGACCCAGTACTTC.

The rearrangement uses TRBV5-8 and TRBJ1-4; maybe TRBD1 (6 bases). V shed 2 bases and J shed 4 bases, with 18 bases lying between them. Per germline, CDR1 SGHTS and CDR2 YDEGEE. The CDR3 is 17 residues long. CDR3 residues: CASSFGQGTPSNEKLFF. The CDR3, as DNA: TGTGCCAGCAGCTTTGGGCAGGGGACGCCGAGTAATGAAAAACTGTTTTTT. Based on the CDR3 plus reference TRBV5-8 and TRBJ1-4, the full variable domain is EAGVTQSPTHLIKTRGQQATLRCSPISGHTSVYWYQQALGLGLQFLLWYDEGEERNRGNFPPRFSGRQFPNYSSELNVNALELEDSALYLCASSFGQGTPSNEKLFFGSGTQLSVL.

This clone was seen a few times. This sequence joins TRBV19 and TRBJ2-1, with D perhaps matching TRBD2 (5 bases). Germline V gene lookup returns CDR1 LNHDA and CDR2 SQIVND (reference sequence). Trimming shortened V by 6 bases and J by 8 bases, and 23 bases separated the two germline ends. This CDR3 has 16 residues. This CDR3 reads CASSSPGRPRADEQFF. CDR3 nucleotide sequence: TGTGCCAGTAGCTCTCCGGGGAGACCCCGGGCGGATGAGCAGTTCTTC.

This clone showed up just once. Written as DNA, the CDR3 is TGTGCCATCAGCCCAGGGACAGCTAACTATGGCTACACCTTC. This gives the protein CAISPGTANYGYTF. The rearrangement joins TRBV10-3 to TRBJ1-2; the match to TRBD1 covers 7 bases. This CDR3 has 14 residues. V trimming: 6 bases; J trimming: 0 bases; junction bases outside the gene matches: 4. CDR1 is ENHRY, CDR2 SYGVKD, per germline.

As DNA, the CDR3 is TGTGCCAGCAGTGAAACAGCCCGCACTGAAGCTTTCTTT. It yields the protein CASSETARTEAFF. The V gene is TRBV6-1, the J gene TRBJ1-1; no firm D call. V was shortened by 2 bases and J by 4 bases, with 8 bases between the two germline ends. CDR1 MNHNS and CDR2 SASEGT come from the germline V gene. The CDR3 spans 13 residues.

This sequence joins TRBV10-2 and TRBJ1-3, with a tentative D call TRBD1 (5 bases). V lost 2 bases and J 0 bases, leaving 8 bases between the germline ends. The CDR3 consists of 15 residues. Germline V gene data show CDR1 as WSHSY and CDR2 as SAAADI. CDR3 sequence: CASSEVGDSGNTIYF. The DNA for the CDR3 is TGCGCCAGCAGTGAGGTAGGGGACTCTGGAAACACCATATATTTT.

The rearrangement links TRBV11-3 to TRBJ1-1; D gene unclear. This CDR3 spans 14 amino acids. The ends were cut back, 0 bases at V and 3 bases at J, with 8 bases in the middle. Germline CDR1 SGHNT, CDR2 YENEEA. This chain's CDR3 is CASSLEGGDTEAFF. The CDR3 DNA is TGTGCCAGCAGCTTAGAAGGCGGCGACACTGAAGCTTTCTTT.

CDR3 DNA: TGTGCCAGCAGCTTTGGGCGTAAACCCCAAGAGACCCAGTACTTC. As protein: CASSFGRKPQETQYF. The rearrangement joins TRBV5-8 to TRBJ2-5; unclear D gene. Germline V CDR1 and CDR2: SGHTS, YDEGEE. This CDR3 region has 15 residues. The V end lost 2 bases, the J end lost 1 base, and 12 bases lay between the germline ends.

The genes are TRBV15 and TRBJ1-2, with unresolved D. CDR3 size: 13 residues. Looked up from germline, CDR1 is LNHNV and CDR2 is YYDKDF (reference sequence). Trimming cost V 2 bases and J 6 bases, with 10 bases left between them. In DNA form, the CDR3 reads TGTGCCACCAGCAGATTCGACACAGATGGCTACACCTTC. Its translation is CATSRFDTDGYTF.

The table lists this clone with a few counts. The CDR3 DNA sequence: TGTGCCAGCAGCGTAACCTACGAGCAGTACTTC. This gives the protein CASSVTYEQYF. J is TRBJ2-7 and V is TRBV11-2; D is undetermined. Trimming removed 5 bases from V and 2 bases from J, with 4 bases in between. The CDR3 totals 11 residues. Per germline, CDR1 SGHAT and CDR2 FQNNGV. Full variable domain (missing parts from reference TRBV11-2 and TRBJ2-7): EAGVAQSPRYKIIEKRQSVAFWCNPISGHATLYWYQQILGQGPKLLIQFQNNGVVDDSQLPKDRFSAERLKGVDSTLKIQPAKLEDSAVYLCASSVTYEQYFGPGTRLTVT.

This sequence joins TRBV5-1 and TRBJ1-1, with TRBD1 identical over 7 bases. The CDR3 spans 16 residues. The V gene end was trimmed by 3 bases and the J gene end by 0 bases; junction bases not matched to a gene: 8. Germline values: CDR1 SGHRS, CDR2 YFSETQ. The CDR3 here is CASSWGDRDMNTEAFF. The CDR3 DNA reads as TGCGCCAGCAGCTGGGGGGACAGAGACATGAACACTGAAGCTTTCTTT.

This chain joins TRBV7-9 and TRBJ1-2; 7 nucleotides line up with TRBD1. The germline V gene has CDR1 SEHNR and CDR2 FQNEAQ (reference sequence). CDR3 length: 15 residues. Unmatched junction bases numbered 10, after V lost 5 bases and J lost 4 bases. The DNA for the CDR3 is TGTGCCAGCAGCGTCGGGACAGATATTTTCTATGGCTACACCTTC. Translation gives CASSVGTDIFYGYTF.

V gene TRBV6-1 combines with J gene TRBJ1-6; D is ambiguous. V dropped 4 bases and J dropped 9 bases, with 7 bases sitting between them. Germline V lookup: CDR1 MNHNS, CDR2 SASEGT. The CDR3 totals 12 residues. The CDR3: CASSVVRSPLHF. The CDR3 DNA sequence: TGTGCCAGCAGTGTAGTACGTTCACCCCTCCACTTT.

This sequence joins TRBV9 and TRBJ1-2, with 9 bases identical to TRBD1. The V gene end was trimmed by 0 bases and the J gene end by 6 bases; junction bases not matched to a gene: 0. Germline-derived CDR1 and CDR2 are SGDLS and YYNGEE. The CDR3 is 13 amino acids. As DNA, the CDR3 is TGTGCCAGCAGCGTAGGGACAGGGGATGGCTACACCTTC. As protein: CASSVGTGDGYTF.

This rearrangement joins TRBV7-9 to TRBJ1-5; D ambiguous. Trimming removed 3 bases from V and 2 bases from J, with 8 bases in between. The CDR3 extends over 14 amino acids. From germline, CDR1 is SEHNR and CDR2 FQNEAQ (reference sequence). CDR3 residues: CASSFSSGNQPQHF. The CDR3 DNA reads as TGTGCCAGCAGCTTTTCTTCGGGCAATCAGCCCCAGCATTTT.

Note on this clone: The sample has other DNA sequences that encode this CDR3 too. This sequence joins TRBV18 and TRBJ2-7; D may be TRBD2 (6 bases). The CDR3 is 13 amino acids. Trimming cost V 3 bases and J 2 bases, with 8 bases left between them. Germline assignment: CDR1 KGHSH and CDR2 LQKENI. CDR3 coding DNA: TGTGCCAGCTCACCCGGGGGTACCTACGAGCAGTACTTC. Translating it yields CASSPGGTYEQYF.

The rearrangement joins TRBV30 to TRBJ1-2; no clear D gene. The CDR3 consists of 14 residues. Germline V gene data show CDR1 as GTSNPN and CDR2 as SVGIG (reference sequence). V lost 2 bases, J lost 4 bases, and 14 bases lay in between. The CDR3 region has the DNA TGTGCCTGGAGTCTCATTACCGGGATCTATGGCTACACCTTC. Translation gives CAWSLITGIYGYTF.

This clone was picked up a small number of times. Other DNA variants within this sample encode the same CDR3. The chain joins TRBV9 to TRBJ1-2; D not resolved. Looked up from germline, CDR1 is SGDLS and CDR2 is YYNGEE. CDR3 length: 13 residues. Trimming pared 4 bases from V and 2 bases from J, leaving 9 bases between. CDR3 protein: CASSPRANYGYTF. DNA for the CDR3: TGTGCCAGCAGCCCAAGAGCCAACTATGGCTACACCTTC.

CDR3 region: CASSLDGGNGQPQHF. CDR3 DNA: TGTGCCAGCAGCTTAGACGGGGGGAACGGTCAGCCCCAGCATTTT. The rearrangement uses TRBV7-6 and TRBJ1-5; D is perhaps TRBD1 (5 bases). Deletions cut 1 base from V and 6 bases from J, with 13 bases between. The CDR3 has 15 amino acids. The germline CDR1 and CDR2 sequences are SGHVS and FNYEAQ.